The 18 T cell receptor beta chains below all came from one sample that was sequenced in a study of control samples from healthy donors and cancer patients. Some clones are missing from TCRdb's copy, which holds only in-frame ones; the method was immunoSEQ multiplex PCR. Among 90,000 to 100,000 clones listed, around 90% were seen once. Sequencing was carried out using blood. The receptors were gathered from a woman in her sixties or seventies in good health.

This chain uses TRBV15 with TRBJ1-2; possible D gene TRBD1, 5 bases. Per germline, CDR1 LNHNV and CDR2 YYDKDF (reference sequence). V was pared by 6 bases and J by 0 bases, with 20 bases between. This CDR3 region has 17 residues. Here the CDR3 reads CATSRSLGGGANYGYTF. In DNA, the CDR3 is TGTGCCACCAGTCGATCTTTAGGTGGGGGAGCTAACTATGGCTACACCTTC.

This clone was detected once. The rearrangement joins TRBV9 to TRBJ1-5; D gene unclear. V lost 0 bases and J lost 4, with 14 bases in between. This CDR3 has 16 residues. Germline V CDR1 and CDR2: SGDLS, YYNGEE. The DNA for the CDR3 is TGTGCCAGCAGCGTAGGTCCGGGCCATCAAAATCAGCCCCAGCATTTT. It yields the protein CASSVGPGHQNQPQHF.

The chain carries TRBV5-4 and TRBJ2-1; TRBD2 is a possible D gene (7 bases). The CDR3 sequence is 14 residues long. Germline V gene sequence: CDR1 SGHNT, CDR2 YYREEE (reference sequence). Trimming removed 6 bases at V and 6 bases at J, with 16 bases between. CDR3: CASTFWGGFNEQFF. The DNA for the CDR3 is TGTGCCAGCACCTTTTGGGGGGGCTTCAATGAGCAGTTCTTC.

The chain links TRBV19 to TRBJ1-5; D is perhaps TRBD1 (6 bases). Deletions cut 3 bases from V and 4 bases from J, with 7 bases between. The CDR3 is made up of 13 amino acids. The germline V gene has CDR1 LNHDA and CDR2 SQIVND (reference sequence). CDR3 region: CASSMQGNQPQHF. CDR3 nucleotides: TGTGCCAGTAGTATGCAGGGGAATCAGCCCCAGCATTTT.

This clone was seen a single time. CDR3: CASSPLAGTGGYTF. The CDR3 DNA follows: TGTGCCAGCAGCCCCCTTGCCGGGACGGGGGGCTACACCTTC. The chain joins TRBV7-3 to TRBJ1-2, with a weak D call TRBD1 (5 bases). The CDR3 totals 14 residues. Per the germline V gene, CDR1 is SGHTA and CDR2 is FQGTGA. V was cut by 5 bases and J by 8 bases, with 18 bases left in between.

The gene calls are TRBV18 and TRBJ1-4; D not resolved. The V gene lost 3 bases and the J gene lost 0 bases, with 8 bases spanning the gap. The CDR3 spans 15 residues. Germline CDR1 reads KGHSH; CDR2 reads LQKENI. In DNA, the CDR3 is TGTGCCAGCTCACCCACGTCAGCAACTAATGAAAAACTGTTTTTT. It specifies CASSPTSATNEKLFF.

V is TRBV20-1 and J is TRBJ2-7; 9 positions agree with TRBD2. The CDR3 is 15 amino acids. V trimming: 3 bases; J trimming: 7 bases; junction bases outside the gene matches: 13. Per the germline V gene, CDR1 is DFQATT and CDR2 is SNEGSKA (reference sequence). CDR3 in amino acids: CSASIPSGARGEQYF. Written as DNA, the CDR3 is TGCAGTGCTAGTATCCCTAGCGGGGCTCGCGGGGAGCAGTACTTC.

This chain connects TRBV27 to TRBJ2-1, with D perhaps matching TRBD2 (6 bases). CDR1 and CDR2 from the germline V gene are MNHEY and SMNVEV (reference sequence). CDR3 length equals 18 residues. Between the trimmed V and J ends, which lost 3 bases and 0 bases, there was a span of 18 bases. The chain's CDR3 is CASSFGRVAVSSYNEQFF. CDR3 nucleotide sequence: TGTGCCAGCAGTTTCGGAAGGGTAGCGGTGAGCTCCTACAATGAGCAGTTCTTC.

This clone is a singleton in its sample. This chain joins TRBV14 and TRBJ1-4; 8 nucleotides agree with TRBD1. J gave up 3 bases and V 8 bases, and 5 bases lay outside the gene matches. The CDR3 has 14 amino acids. Germline CDR1 reads SGHDN; CDR2 reads FVKESK. The CDR3 DNA sequence: TGTGCCAGCGGACAGGGTTCAGCTAATGAAAAACTGTTTTTT. Its translation: CASGQGSANEKLFF.

In its sample, this clone was seen a few times. One end of the junction does not line up with germline, which may come from a read error. The V call is TRBV7-7, the J call TRBJ2-7; maybe TRBD1 (5 bases). The CDR3 totals 19 residues. From germline, CDR1 is SSHAT and CDR2 FNYEAQ (reference sequence). CDR3 in amino acids: CASSAAKVQRTIPSYEQYF. The CDR3 DNA reads TGTGCTAGCAGCGCAGCTAAGGTACAGAGGACAATACCCTCCTACGAGCAGTACTTC.

The chain joins TRBV30 to TRBJ2-4, with TRBD1 identical over 8 bases. CDR3 length: 13 amino acids. The germline gives CDR1 GTSNPN, CDR2 SVGIG (reference sequence). V dropped 4 bases and J dropped 7; count of bases not matched to a gene: 6. This CDR3 is CAWKGQGGNIQYF. CDR3 sequence (DNA): TGTGCCTGGAAAGGACAGGGTGGTAACATTCAGTACTTC.

J is TRBJ2-3 and V is TRBV6-5; D call uncertain. V dropped 6 bases and J dropped 2 bases, with 12 bases sitting between them. CDR3 length: 14 residues. Germline CDR1 is MNHEY and CDR2 is SVGAGI. The CDR3 DNA reads TGTGCCAGCAGGGATGGATGGGCCACAGATACGCAGTATTTT. Translating it yields CASRDGWATDTQYF.

About this clone: The identical CDR3 is also encoded by other nucleotide sequences in the sample. The chain combines TRBV3-1 (or the pseudogene TRBV3-2) with TRBJ1-5; D gene unclear. From germline, CDR1 is LGHDT and CDR2 YNNKEL (reference sequence). The CDR3 sequence is 12 residues long. V was trimmed by 1 base and J by 7 bases, leaving 5 bases between them. The CDR3 reads CASSQGEQPQHF. The CDR3 nucleotides read TGTGCCAGCAGCCAAGGTGAGCAGCCCCAGCATTTT.

The chain combines TRBV5-6 with TRBJ2-7; 10 nucleotides match TRBD1. Trimming cost V 4 bases and J 5 bases; bases outside gene matches: 15. Germline lookup yields CDR1 SGHDT and CDR2 YYEEEE. The length of the CDR3 is 17 residues. CDR3 amino acids: CASSNLLRDRGLDEQYF. CDR3 bases: TGTGCCAGCAGCAACCTACTCCGGGACAGGGGTTTGGACGAGCAGTACTTC.

The chain combines TRBV6-2 or TRBV6-3 with TRBJ1-5; possibly TRBD1 for D (6 bases). Germline-derived CDR1 and CDR2 are MNHEY and SVGEGT. The CDR3 is 15 amino acids. The germline V and J ends were trimmed by 4 bases and 4 bases, with 14 bases remaining between them. The CDR3: CASSFPRDKNQPQHF. The CDR3 nucleotides are TGTGCCAGCAGTTTCCCACGGGACAAAAATCAGCCCCAGCATTTT.

This chain connects TRBV5-6 to TRBJ2-1, with 9 bases lining up with TRBD1. Germline V gene data show CDR1 as SGHDT and CDR2 as YYEEEE. CDR3 size: 15 residues. V lost 4 bases to trimming and J lost 6 bases; unmatched junction nucleotides: 8. DNA for the CDR3: TGTGCCAGCAGCGAAAACAGGGGGCGCGTCAATGAGCAGTTCTTC. Protein product: CASSENRGRVNEQFF.

V and J are TRBV5-6 and TRBJ1-1; D gene unclear. Trimming stripped 0 bases from V and 6 bases from J, with 6 bases between. The CDR3 is 12 residues long. Germline V CDR1 and CDR2: SGHDT, YYEEEE. The CDR3 DNA follows: TGTGCCAGCAGCTTGGTATCGGCTGAAGCTTTCTTT. Protein: CASSLVSAEAFF. Variable domain in full (rest from reference TRBV5-6 and TRBJ1-1): DAGVTQSPTHLIKTRGQQVTLRCSPKSGHDTVSWYQQALGQGPQFIFQYYEEEERQRGNFPDRFSGHQFPNYSSELNVNALLLGDSALYLCASSLVSAEAFFGQGTRLTVV.

The genes are TRBV7-9 and TRBJ2-6, with D unresolved. CDR3 length: 17 amino acids. The germline CDR1 and CDR2 sequences are SEHNR and FQNEAQ (reference sequence). Trimming removed 3 bases at V and 2 bases at J, with 14 bases between. CDR3 in DNA: TGTGCCAGCAGCTTTGAGAAGATGGTCCCTGGGGCCAACGTCCTGACTTTC. Residues: CASSFEKMVPGANVLTF. Full variable domain (remainder filled in from reference TRBV7-9 and TRBJ2-6): DTGVSQNPRHKITKRGQNVTFRCDPISEHNRLYWYRQTLGQGPEFLTYFQNEAQLEKSRLLSDRFSAERPKGSFSTLEIQRTEQGDSAMYLCASSFEKMVPGANVLTFGAGSRLTVL.